This TCR beta chain was found in a study of T cells after yellow fever vaccination. Whole-study results and caveats: The presence of abundant clonotypes contaminating from the bulk population was possible in FACS-sorted repertoires.

The germline V and J ends were trimmed by 1 base and 8 bases, with 15 bases remaining between them. The CDR3 is 14 amino acids. Germline V lookup: CDR1 SQVTM, CDR2 ANQGSEA. Many counts were recorded for this clonotype. Its antigen is undetermined. MiXCR was run by TCRdb on the 5' RACE reads, yielding one entry per CDR3 protein. Among approximately 61,000 distinct CDR3 sequences listed, around 6.9% were seen once. Specimen: CD8+ T cells sorted from PBMCs, collected on the day of the first yellow fever vaccination. The gene calls are TRBV29-1 and TRBJ2-1; weak D call: TRBD2 (5 bases). The receptor comes from a man younger than 30 who received the YFV17D yellow fever vaccine. This chain's CDR3 is CSVEGGQNRDEQFF. The CDR3 region has the DNA TGCAGCGTTGAAGGAGGGCAAAATCGCGATGAGCAGTTCTTC.